This T cell receptor beta chain came from a study of blood T cell repertoires in COVID-19. Sequenced by immunoSEQ multiplex PCR; TCRdb stores in-frame clones only, minus some. The profile covers roughly 75,000 clones, with roughly 91% appearing a single time and 0.55% to 0.75% taken by the ten largest. This clone has a single count. This CDR3 spans 16 amino acids. Trimming removed 3 bases at V and 3 bases at J, with 15 bases between. Germline CDR1 reads MNHEY; CDR2 reads SMNVEV (reference sequence). The gene calls are TRBV27 and TRBJ2-1; D may be TRBD2 (6 bases). This sequence was found in a man aged 60 to 75 with acute or convalescent COVID-19. Input material: peripheral blood. This CDR3 is CASSLETSFGYNEQFF. In DNA form, the CDR3 reads TGTGCCAGCAGTTTGGAGACTAGTTTCGGCTACAATGAGCAGTTCTTC.